Listed below are T cell receptor beta chains from one sample, sequenced in a study of human T cells and chemical hapten exposure. TCRdb re-derived calls from the RACE reads in MiXCR, one entry per CDR3 protein. The sample carries a few hundred thousand distinct CDR3 sequences, 4.8% recorded once. This specimen was whole blood, taken in connection with sensitization to the hapten diphenylcyclopropenone (DPC). These receptors originate from a woman between 45 and 65 years old with alopecia areata. Some clones in this sample may be carry-over from other donors' samples. The CDR3 runs from the conserved cysteine through the conserved F or W. A D gene is named only where the DNA matches it firmly. Clone sizes are given selectively: once, few, many, or a class where the clone is expanded.

cdr3_aa cdr3_nt v_call clone_size d_call j_call
CASSVGTAVQETQYF TGTGCCAGCAGCGTCGGGACAGCGGTCCAAGAGACCCAGTACTTC TRBV7-2 many TRBD1 TRBJ2-5
CASSFGTADTQYF TGTGCCAGCAGTTTCGGGACTGCGGATACGCAGTATTTT TRBV28 many NA TRBJ2-3
CASSQDSGSQNYGYTF TGTGCCAGCAGCCAAGATTCGGGATCTCAGAACTATGGCTACACCTTC TRBV4-2 many NA TRBJ1-2
CASSPQGVPNNEQFF TGCGCCAGCAGCCCCCAGGGGGTCCCTAACAATGAGCAGTTCTTC TRBV5-1 NA TRBD1 TRBJ2-1
CASTPGGSYNEQFF TGTGCCAGCACCCCAGGGGGCTCCTACAATGAGCAGTTCTTC TRBV3-1 many TRBD1 TRBJ2-1
CASSLATGGAGTEAFF TGTGCCAGCAGCCTCGCAACAGGGGGCGCGGGCACTGAAGCTTTCTTT TRBV7-9 many TRBD1 TRBJ1-1
CASSLAGQDTDTQYF TGCGCCAGCAGCTTGGCGGGACAGGACACAGATACGCAGTATTTT TRBV5-1 many TRBD1 TRBJ2-3
CASSFNSVTDTQYF TGTGCCAGCAGTTTCAACAGCGTTACAGATACGCAGTATTTT TRBV27 NA NA TRBJ2-3
CSVEDPDRVYNEQFF TGCAGCGTTGAAGATCCCGACAGGGTTTACAATGAGCAGTTCTTC TRBV29-1 few TRBD1 TRBJ2-1
CSVQRGSGTEAFF TGCAGCGTTCAGAGGGGAAGTGGGACTGAAGCTTTCTTT TRBV29-1 few NA TRBJ1-1
CSVVPAGGSYEQYF TGCAGCGTTGTCCCGGCGGGAGGATCCTACGAGCAGTACTTC TRBV29-1 many TRBD2 TRBJ2-7
CASSWTGAYGYTF TGTGCCAGCAGCTGGACAGGGGCCTATGGCTACACCTTC TRBV5-8 many TRBD1 TRBJ1-2
CASSWGTSGRTDTQYF TGTGCCAGCAGCTGGGGGACTAGCGGGAGGACAGATACGCAGTATTTT TRBV5-6 many TRBD2 TRBJ2-3
CASRTSGGHEGEQFF TGTGCCAGCAGGACTAGCGGGGGTCACGAGGGTGAGCAGTTCTTC TRBV6-5 many TRBD2 TRBJ2-1
CSARRRDRETYEQYF TGCAGTGCTAGACGGAGGGACAGGGAAACTTACGAGCAGTACTTC TRBV20-1 NA TRBD1 TRBJ2-7
CASSSGPAWGYTF TGTGCCAGCAGCTCAGGACCGGCCTGGGGCTACACCTTC TRBV7-6 few NA TRBJ1-2
CASGLSGGVYNEQFF TGTGCTAGTGGTTTGTCGGGCGGGGTCTACAATGAGCAGTTCTTC TRBV12-5 many NA TRBJ2-1
CASSLTSPEQFF TGCGCCAGCAGCTTGACTAGCCCTGAGCAGTTCTTC TRBV5-1 few NA TRBJ2-1
CASSLEWHNEQFF TGTGCCAGCAGCTTAGAGTGGCACAATGAGCAGTTCTTC TRBV7-9 few NA TRBJ2-1
CASKQETSGRDTQYF TGTGCCAGCAAGCAGGAGACTAGCGGGCGAGATACGCAGTATTTT TRBV12-3/TRBV12-4 NA TRBD2 TRBJ2-3
CASSRRGLPLAGYNEQFF TGTGCCAGCAGCCGGCGGGGACTCCCACTAGCAGGATACAATGAGCAGTTCTTC TRBV7-2 many NA TRBJ2-1
CAISESGTSGYEQYF TGTGCCATCAGTGAGTCGGGGACTAGCGGCTACGAGCAGTACTTC TRBV10-3 many TRBD2 TRBJ2-7
CASSFVGDYGYTF TGTGCCAGCAGTTTCGTGGGGGACTATGGCTACACCTTC TRBV12-3/TRBV12-4 few NA TRBJ1-2
CASRPYSDTQYF TGTGCCAGCAGGCCTTACTCGGATACGCAGTATTTT TRBV12-3/TRBV12-4 few NA TRBJ2-3
CASISGTRSYEQYF TGTGCCAGCATTAGCGGGACTCGGTCCTACGAGCAGTACTTC TRBV28 few TRBD2 TRBJ2-7
CASSYPAGTTDTQYF TGTGCCAGCAGTTACCCAGCAGGGACCACAGATACGCAGTATTTT TRBV6-6 few NA TRBJ2-3
CASAIGQASTDTQYF TGTGCCAGCGCGATAGGACAGGCGAGCACAGATACGCAGTATTTT TRBV6-5 many TRBD1 TRBJ2-3
CATSDTSGQGTCFF TGTGCCACCAGTGACACATCGGGACAGGGTACTTGTTTCTTC TRBV24-1 NA TRBD1 TRBJ2-1
CAIRSHPGDYEQYF TGTGCCATCAGGTCGCACCCGGGGGACTACGAGCAGTACTTC TRBV10-3 many NA TRBJ2-7
CASSLPAGAADTQYF TGTGCCAGCAGCTTACCAGCGGGAGCGGCAGATACGCAGTATTTT TRBV11-2 few TRBD2 TRBJ2-3
CASSPGGTGGNEQFF TGTGCCAGCAGTCCCGGGGGGACTGGAGGCAATGAGCAGTTCTTC TRBV28 many TRBD2 TRBJ2-1
CASSYGTLNDHEQYF TGTGCCAGCAGTTACGGGACCCTTAACGACCACGAGCAGTACTTC TRBV6-2/TRBV6-3 many NA TRBJ2-7
CASSWKETQYF TGCGCCAGCAGCTGGAAAGAGACCCAGTACTTC TRBV5-1 NA NA TRBJ2-5
CASSPDSLGLYNEQFF TGTGCCAGCAGTCCGGACAGTTTGGGACTATACAATGAGCAGTTCTTC TRBV12-3/TRBV12-4 few NA TRBJ2-1
CASSEYRGGYNEQFF TGTGCCAGCAGTGAATATCGAGGGGGGTACAATGAGCAGTTCTTC TRBV2 few NA TRBJ2-1
CASSLSRDGNTEAFF TGCGCCAGCAGCCTTAGCAGGGACGGAAACACTGAAGCTTTCTTT TRBV5-1 NA NA TRBJ1-1
CASSSGLDSREQYF TGTGCCAGCAGTTCGGGACTAGACTCTCGCGAGCAGTACTTC TRBV12-3/TRBV12-4 few TRBD2 TRBJ2-7
CASSSPPGQGGYTF TGTGCCAGCAGCAGCCCTCCGGGACAGGGTGGCTACACCTTC TRBV7-2 many TRBD1 TRBJ1-2
CASRTGGAETQYF TGTGCCAGCAGGACAGGGGGCGCTGAGACCCAGTACTTC TRBV2 few TRBD1 TRBJ2-5
CASSASGTTTRPYF TGTGCCAGCAGCGCCTCCGGGACTACAACTCGTCCGTACTTC TRBV9 many TRBD2 TRBJ2-7
CASSIRDRANYGYTF TGTGCCAGCAGCATCCGGGACAGGGCTAACTATGGCTACACCTTC TRBV21-1 many NA TRBJ1-2